These T cell receptor beta chains were read from a single sample in a study of blood T cells in healthy people across ages. TCRdb re-derived calls from the 5' RACE reads in MiXCR, one entry per CDR3 protein. The data show hundreds of thousands of distinct CDR3 sequences, 58% seen once. Sequenced: blood. Receptors originate from a man aged 25 to 40 in good health. Both conserved end residues are part of each CDR3. Each record gives: V gene, J gene, D gene, clone size, CDR3 DNA, CDR3 protein. The D gene is left open where the match is weak. Only part of the rows carry a size: once, few, many, or a class if the clone is expanded.

V gene: TRBV20-1
J gene: TRBJ2-4
D gene: TRBD1
clone size: -
CDR3 DNA: TGCAGTGCTATGGCAGGGGGCAGAGACATTCAGTACTTC
CDR3 protein: CSAMAGGRDIQYF

V gene: TRBV20-1
J gene: TRBJ1-5
D gene: TRBD1
clone size: few
CDR3 DNA: TGCAGTGCTACCGGGACAGCCTATAATCAGCCCCAGCATTTT
CDR3 protein: CSATGTAYNQPQHF

V gene: TRBV10-3
J gene: TRBJ1-1
D gene: -
clone size: few
CDR3 DNA: TGTGCCATCAGTTCGAACACTGAAGCTTTCTTT
CDR3 protein: CAISSNTEAFF

V gene: TRBV6-1
J gene: TRBJ2-5
D gene: -
clone size: -
CDR3 DNA: TGTGCCAGCAGCGAGGGACACTTGGAGACCCAGTACTTC
CDR3 protein: CASSEGHLETQYF

V gene: TRBV7-2
J gene: TRBJ2-1
D gene: -
clone size: once
CDR3 DNA: TGTGCCAGCAGCTGGCGGGGCTACAATGAGCAGTTCTTC
CDR3 protein: CASSWRGYNEQFF

V gene: TRBV12-3/TRBV12-4
J gene: TRBJ2-1
D gene: -
clone size: few
CDR3 DNA: TGTGCCAGCAGTCCCTCCGGGGGTTCCAATGAGCAGTTCTTC
CDR3 protein: CASSPSGGSNEQFF

V gene: TRBV6-5
J gene: TRBJ2-7
D gene: -
clone size: few
CDR3 DNA: TGTGCCAGCAGCCGTCGGGGGTATTACGAGCAGTACTTC
CDR3 protein: CASSRRGYYEQYF

V gene: TRBV2
J gene: TRBJ1-5
D gene: -
clone size: many
CDR3 DNA: TGTGCCAGCAGGCGGGACATTAGCAATCAGCCCCAGCATTTT
CDR3 protein: CASRRDISNQPQHF

V gene: TRBV5-6
J gene: TRBJ2-6
D gene: -
clone size: -
CDR3 DNA: TGTGCCAGCAGCTCAAAGGACTCAGGGGCCAACGTCCTGACTTTC
CDR3 protein: CASSSKDSGANVLTF

V gene: TRBV10-3
J gene: TRBJ2-1
D gene: TRBD2
clone size: few
CDR3 DNA: TGTGCCATCAGTGAGTCGACTAGCGGGAGATACAATGAGCAGTTCTTC
CDR3 protein: CAISESTSGRYNEQFF

V gene: TRBV9
J gene: TRBJ2-7
D gene: -
clone size: -
CDR3 DNA: TGTGCCAGCAGCGTTGGGAGGGACAACTACGAGCAGTACTTC
CDR3 protein: CASSVGRDNYEQYF

V gene: TRBV27
J gene: TRBJ2-1
D gene: -
clone size: once
CDR3 DNA: TGTGCCAGCAGTCAAGAGGTAGCCAAGAATGAGCAGTTCTTC
CDR3 protein: CASSQEVAKNEQFF

V gene: TRBV29-1
J gene: TRBJ2-5
D gene: -
clone size: -
CDR3 DNA: TGCAGCGTTAAATGGAGCCAAGAGACCCAGTACTTC
CDR3 protein: CSVKWSQETQYF

V gene: TRBV15
J gene: TRBJ2-7
D gene: -
clone size: -
CDR3 DNA: TGTGCCACCAGCAGAGTCGAACAGGGTGTTGTCTACGAGCAGTACTTC
CDR3 protein: CATSRVEQGVVYEQYF

V gene: TRBV7-2
J gene: TRBJ2-1
D gene: TRBD2
clone size: -
CDR3 DNA: TGTGCCAGCAGCCAGAGCCCCGGAAGCGGGAGACAGAATGAGCAGTTCTTC
CDR3 protein: CASSQSPGSGRQNEQFF

V gene: TRBV7-3
J gene: TRBJ1-5
D gene: -
clone size: -
CDR3 DNA: TGTGCCAGCGGGACCAGAGGAGACAGAGATAATCAGCCCCAGCATTTT
CDR3 protein: CASGTRGDRDNQPQHF

V gene: TRBV3-1
J gene: TRBJ2-7
D gene: -
clone size: once
CDR3 DNA: TGTGCCAGCAGCCAAGCGGACTGGTCCTACGAGCAGTACTTC
CDR3 protein: CASSQADWSYEQYF

V gene: TRBV20-1
J gene: TRBJ1-2
D gene: TRBD1
clone size: -
CDR3 DNA: TGCAGTGCTAAAGCGGGAGGGGGCAAGGATGGCTACACCTTC
CDR3 protein: CSAKAGGGKDGYTF

V gene: TRBV2
J gene: TRBJ2-1
D gene: -
clone size: -
CDR3 DNA: TGTGCCAGCAGTGTTGATGGCAACAATGAGCAGTTCTTC
CDR3 protein: CASSVDGNNEQFF

V gene: TRBV20-1
J gene: TRBJ2-1
D gene: -
clone size: -
CDR3 DNA: TGCAGTGCTAGGAACGGGGGTGAGCAGTTCTTC
CDR3 protein: CSARNGGEQFF

V gene: TRBV7-2
J gene: TRBJ2-3
D gene: TRBD2
clone size: few
CDR3 DNA: TGTGCCAGCAGCTTAGATCCTAGCGGGGTCACAGATACGCAGTATTTT
CDR3 protein: CASSLDPSGVTDTQYF

V gene: TRBV20-1
J gene: TRBJ1-1
D gene: -
clone size: -
CDR3 DNA: TGCAGTGCCACAAGTGGGGGGATGAACACTGAAGCTTTCTTT
CDR3 protein: CSATSGGMNTEAFF

V gene: TRBV28
J gene: TRBJ2-1
D gene: -
clone size: -
CDR3 DNA: TGTGCCAGCAGTTTTCGGGAGCTGGTCGTCGAGCAGTTCTTC
CDR3 protein: CASSFRELVVEQFF

V gene: TRBV28
J gene: TRBJ2-7
D gene: -
clone size: -
CDR3 DNA: TGTGCCAGCAGTTTATTGGGCCACTACGAGCAGTACTTC
CDR3 protein: CASSLLGHYEQYF

V gene: TRBV5-1
J gene: TRBJ1-1
D gene: -
clone size: few
CDR3 DNA: TGCGCCAGCAGCTTTTCAGGGGCTGGGACTGAAGCTTTCTTT
CDR3 protein: CASSFSGAGTEAFF

V gene: TRBV4-2
J gene: TRBJ2-7
D gene: TRBD2
clone size: few
CDR3 DNA: TGTGCCAGCAGACAACTAGCGGATACCTACGAGCAGTACTTC
CDR3 protein: CASRQLADTYEQYF

V gene: TRBV5-1
J gene: TRBJ2-1
D gene: -
clone size: -
CDR3 DNA: TGCGCTAGCAGCCGGGCCGGGCAGGACAATGAGCAGTTCTTC
CDR3 protein: CASSRAGQDNEQFF

V gene: TRBV20-1
J gene: TRBJ2-3
D gene: -
clone size: once
CDR3 DNA: TGCAGTCCGAGGGTTGGTGACGGTAGTGCAGATACGCAGTATTTT
CDR3 protein: CSPRVGDGSADTQYF

V gene: TRBV6-1
J gene: TRBJ2-1
D gene: -
clone size: -
CDR3 DNA: TGTGCCAGCACAGACAGCGAGCTCCCCCCAGGTGAGCAGTTCTTC
CDR3 protein: CASTDSELPPGEQFF

V gene: TRBV28
J gene: TRBJ2-7
D gene: -
clone size: once
CDR3 DNA: TGTGCCCGCAGTTTGGGTGGCATGGAGATCTACGAGCAGTACTTC
CDR3 protein: CARSLGGMEIYEQYF

V gene: TRBV7-2
J gene: TRBJ2-7
D gene: TRBD2
clone size: -
CDR3 DNA: TGTGCCAGCAGCACCGCCCCGGGACTAATGTACGAGCAGTACTTC
CDR3 protein: CASSTAPGLMYEQYF

V gene: TRBV28
J gene: TRBJ2-3
D gene: -
clone size: -
CDR3 DNA: TGTGCCAGCAGTATACGACTGAATTCAGGCACAGATACGCAGTATTTT
CDR3 protein: CASSIRLNSGTDTQYF

V gene: TRBV25-1
J gene: TRBJ2-4
D gene: -
clone size: -
CDR3 DNA: TGTGCCAGCAGTGGACCGCGGGCCAAAAACATTCAGTACTTC
CDR3 protein: CASSGPRAKNIQYF

V gene: TRBV7-2
J gene: TRBJ2-1
D gene: -
clone size: -
CDR3 DNA: TGTGCCAGCAGCGCCCAACCACAGGTTTCTAATGAGCAGTTCTTC
CDR3 protein: CASSAQPQVSNEQFF

V gene: TRBV21-1
J gene: TRBJ2-3
D gene: -
clone size: -
CDR3 DNA: TGTGCCAGCAGCACAACAGACAGGGCCGACACAGATACGCAGTATTTT
CDR3 protein: CASSTTDRADTDTQYF

V gene: TRBV29-1
J gene: TRBJ2-1
D gene: -
clone size: few
CDR3 DNA: TGCAGTGCAGACCGGGGACTGTACAATGAGCAGTTCTTC
CDR3 protein: CSADRGLYNEQFF

V gene: TRBV19
J gene: TRBJ2-3
D gene: TRBD1
clone size: -
CDR3 DNA: TGTGCCAGTAGTATAGACTGGACAGGGTTCAGCACAGATACGCAGTATTTT
CDR3 protein: CASSIDWTGFSTDTQYF

V gene: TRBV12-3/TRBV12-4
J gene: TRBJ2-1
D gene: -
clone size: -
CDR3 DNA: TGTGCCAGCAGTTTAGTAAGACTGGCGGGCTCCTACAATGAGCAGTTCTTC
CDR3 protein: CASSLVRLAGSYNEQFF

V gene: TRBV5-1
J gene: TRBJ2-1
D gene: -
clone size: -
CDR3 DNA: TGCGCCAGCAGCTCCGGGGATACCTACAATGAGCAGTTCTTC
CDR3 protein: CASSSGDTYNEQFF

V gene: TRBV11-2
J gene: TRBJ2-1
D gene: TRBD1
clone size: few
CDR3 DNA: TGTGCCAGCAGTCAGACAGGGTACAATGAGCAGTTCTTC
CDR3 protein: CASSQTGYNEQFF